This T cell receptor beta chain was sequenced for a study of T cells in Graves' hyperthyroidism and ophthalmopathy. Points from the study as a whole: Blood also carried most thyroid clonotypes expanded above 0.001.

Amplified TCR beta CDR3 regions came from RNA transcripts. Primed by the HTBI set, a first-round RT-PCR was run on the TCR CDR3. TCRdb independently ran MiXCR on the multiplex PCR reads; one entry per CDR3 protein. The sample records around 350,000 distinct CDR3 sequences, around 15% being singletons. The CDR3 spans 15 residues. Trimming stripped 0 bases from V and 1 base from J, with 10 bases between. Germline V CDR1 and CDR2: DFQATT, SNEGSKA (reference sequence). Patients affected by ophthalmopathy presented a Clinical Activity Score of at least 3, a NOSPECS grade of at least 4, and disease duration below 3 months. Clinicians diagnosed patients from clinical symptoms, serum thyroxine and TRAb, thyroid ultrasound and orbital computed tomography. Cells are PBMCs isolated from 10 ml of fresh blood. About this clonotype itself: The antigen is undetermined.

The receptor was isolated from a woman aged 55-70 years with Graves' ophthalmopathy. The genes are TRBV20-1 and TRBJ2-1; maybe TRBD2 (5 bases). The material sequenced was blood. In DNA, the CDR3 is TGCAGTGCTAGAGAGGGGAGAGGGTCCTACAATGAGCAGTTCTTC. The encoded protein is CSAREGRGSYNEQFF.